This T cell receptor beta chain emerged from a study of blood T cell repertoires in COVID-19 (TCRdb year 2020). General notes on the study: Samples covering the acute and convalescent phases of COVID-19 were provided by collaborators in the United States, Italy and Spain. The prospective study material was composed of cDNA or gDNA derived from T cells, B-cell-depleted T cells, or PBMCs. Subjects who had been exposed to COVID-19, were actively infected with it, or had recovered from it provided the deeply sampled blood TCRbeta repertoires that made up the dataset. The repertoires were released in a freely available public database intended as a resource for research on the immune response to SARS-CoV-2. Samples were obtained from the ongoing ImmuneRACE study (first 160 participants) and from over 1,000 subjects provided by 6 global collaborators. Nearly every sample came with metadata listing a de-identified subject ID, COVID-19 status, age in years and sex. Where available, HLA class I and class II types were obtained from metadata supplied by the sample provider rather than from assay-based typing.

General conclusions and limits of the study: The quantity of clinical and demographic metadata differed by source and by participant and was supplied without curation.

Collaborating institutions collected whole blood in K2EDTA tubes following their own protocols. For TCRbeta analysis, collaborator samples were shipped as frozen whole blood, as isolated PBMCs, or as DNA extracted from either sample type. The germline V gene (reference sequence) sets CDR1 to LNHDA and CDR2 to SQIVND. After removal of 3 bases from V and 7 bases from J, the junction retains 2 bases not matched to a gene. From the cysteine up to the phenylalanine, the CDR3 has a length of 15 residues. The kept DNA is CDR3 alone, 45 bases in frame from the first base. TCRbeta CDR3 regions were amplified from genomic DNA using the immunoSEQ Assay, a bias-controlled multiplex PCR. The original pipeline was this. Nucleated cell counts per sample were estimated from amplification of reference gene primers within the assay. To quantify the absolute abundance of each unique TCRbeta CDR3 rearrangement, sequence reads were collapsed and filtered. For each sample, productive Simpson clonality was calculated as the square root of Simpson's diversity index over productive rearrangements. TCRdb's version of the immuneACCESS table is confined to in-frame rearrangements and falls short of the full clone set. An unresolved V gene accounts for under half of the shortfall where checked; the remainder is of unknown origin. Clone size and the V and J calls come from that table; the DNA yielded D and trimming. The table for this sample lists about 88,000 clones; roughly 90% of them were counted only once. The top ten clones comprise about 1.7% of the sample.

With respect to this clone: No antigen is known for it. The record has no base qualities; no much larger clone is one base away.

The V gene is TRBV19 and the J gene is TRBJ2-1, and 14 bases in between align with TRBD2. The source of this sequence is a man aged 55-75 years with acute or convalescent COVID-19. Specimen: peripheral blood. CDR3 loop: CASSMGLAGVNEQFF. The sequence in DNA is TGTGCCAGTAGTATGGGACTAGCGGGAGTTAATGAGCAGTTCTTC.